This T cell receptor (beta chain) came from a study of CD8+CD57+ T cells in acquired aplastic anemia. Across the study: 3.2 ug was the average amount of DNA from sorted CD4+ and CD8+ cells. There were roughly 9.8 million reads, on average, for CD4+ cells from healthy donors.

CDR1 SQVTM and CDR2 ANQGSEA come from the germline V gene. This CDR3 is 14 amino acids long. Trimming cost V 3 bases and J 0 bases, with 6 bases left between them. The study's findings and limits: CD8+ Simpson's diversity did not differ significantly between patients and controls. Found in both controls and patients were twenty-nine CD8+ CDR3 sequences.

To note about this clonotype: What it binds is not known.

The use of genomic DNA as template underpinned the TCR beta VDJ and CDR3 profiling. TCRdb re-called the reads through MiXCR, storing one row per CDR3 protein. The sample consists of about 220,000 distinct CDR3 sequences, 34% of them appearing once. The rearrangement uses TRBV29-1 and TRBJ2-6; the D is unclear. The source of this sequence is a human donor in good health, serving as a control. Sequenced material: sorted CD4+, CD8+, or CD8+CD57+ T cells (not recorded which) from PBMCs. The CDR3 reads CSVEVSSGANVLTF. The CDR3 DNA follows: TGCAGCGTTGAGGTTAGCTCTGGGGCCAACGTCCTGACTTTC.